One and the same sample provided the 18 T cell receptor beta chains below, sequenced in a study of blood T cell repertoires in COVID-19. Measured with immunoSEQ multiplex PCR; TCRdb has only the in-frame clones, and not every one. The sample has about 260,000 clones; about nine tenths are singletons. Material: peripheral blood. These receptor sequences come from a woman between 40 and 50 years old with acute or convalescent COVID-19.

The rearrangement links TRBV11-2 to TRBJ2-7, with D perhaps TRBD2 (5 bases). The CDR3 totals 12 residues. Germline V gene data show CDR1 as SGHAT and CDR2 as FQNNGV. The V and J ends lost 2 bases and 6 bases respectively, with 8 bases between them. Here the CDR3 DNA reads TGTGCCAGCAGCTTACATCGGGGCGAGCAGTACGTC. This translates into CASSLHRGEQYV.

The genes are TRBV5-1 and TRBJ2-6, with D perhaps TRBD1 (5 bases). Looked up from germline, CDR1 is SGHRS and CDR2 is YFSETQ. The CDR3 covers 14 residues. The ends were cut back, 9 bases at V and 2 bases at J, with 12 bases in the middle. Here the CDR3 reads CATRATAGANVLTF. DNA for the CDR3: TGCGCCACCAGAGCGACAGCTGGGGCCAACGTCCTGACTTTC.

This chain links TRBV5-1 with TRBJ2-3; D may be TRBD2 (7 bases). The CDR3 runs to 14 residues. Germline CDR1 and CDR2: SGHRS and YFSETQ. Between the trimmed V and J ends, which lost 6 bases and 5 bases, there was a span of 16 bases. The CDR3: CASTWGGAIDTQYF. The CDR3 nucleotides are TGCGCCAGCACCTGGGGGGGGGCTATAGATACGCAGTATTTT.

The genes are TRBV19 and TRBJ1-2, with 8 bases lining up with TRBD1. This CDR3 is built from 15 residues. In germline, CDR1 is LNHDA, CDR2 SQIVND (reference sequence). V dropped 6 bases and J dropped 5; count of bases not matched to a gene: 11. CDR3 sequence reads: CASSQRDRISYGYTF. In DNA, the CDR3 is TGTGCCAGTAGCCAGCGGGACAGGATATCGTATGGCTACACCTTC.

This clone was observed once. This sequence joins TRBV24-1 and TRBJ2-1; 10 bases are shared with TRBD2. V was pared by 6 bases and J by 5 bases, with 9 bases of the junction left unmatched. This CDR3 has 16 amino acids. Per the germline V gene, CDR1 is KGHDR and CDR2 is SFDVKD. The chain's CDR3 is CATSRSSGGYDNEQFF. DNA for the CDR3: TGTGCCACCAGTCGATCTAGCGGGGGATATGACAATGAGCAGTTCTTC.

The chain combines TRBV29-1 with TRBJ1-1, with 9 bases identical to TRBD1. The CDR3 has 13 residues. V shed 7 bases and J 6 bases; nucleotides not matched to a gene: 9. CDR1 SQVTM and CDR2 ANQGSEA come from the germline V gene. The CDR3 nucleotides are TGCAGCGGGGTGCGGGACAGGGACGCTGAAGCTTTCTTT. Translated, it gives CSGVRDRDAEAFF.

The J gene is TRBJ2-7, the V gene TRBV2; 10 bases agree with TRBD1. Germline CDR1 SNHLY, CDR2 FYNNEI. The V and J ends lost 3 bases and 2 bases, in that order; junction bases with no gene match: 1. The CDR3 is 14 amino acids. CDR3 DNA: TGTGCCAGCAGTGAGGGACAGGGGACCTACGAGCAGTACGTC. It specifies CASSEGQGTYEQYV.

The chain employs TRBV19 and TRBJ1-6; D unclear. V was trimmed by 7 bases and J by 8 bases, leaving 12 bases between them. Germline CDR1 is LNHDA and CDR2 is SQIVND (reference sequence). This CDR3 has 13 amino acids. CDR3 loop: CASKIGGDSPLHF. The CDR3 DNA sequence: TGTGCCAGTAAAATCGGAGGTGATTCACCCCTCCACTTT.

This chain links TRBV12-3 or TRBV12-4 with TRBJ1-1; the D gene is possibly TRBD1 (6 bases). The CDR3 totals 12 residues. The V gene lost 6 bases and the J gene lost 5 bases, with 10 bases spanning the gap. The chain's CDR3 is CASSNRVTEAFF. CDR3 bases: TGTGCCAGCAGCAACAGGGTAACTGAAGCTTTCTTT.

The chain combines TRBV2 with TRBJ1-2; 10 nucleotides match TRBD1. After removal of 9 bases from V and 7 bases from J, the junction contained 17 bases not matched to a gene. This CDR3 region has 16 residues. Germline CDR1 is SNHLY and CDR2 is FYNNEI. The CDR3 sequence: CASSKPGGQGLSGYTF. Here the CDR3 DNA reads TGTGCCAGTTCTAAGCCGGGGGGACAGGGGTTGTCTGGCTACACCTTC.

This sequence joins TRBV12-3 or TRBV12-4 and TRBJ1-2; no clear D gene. V lost 3 bases, J lost 7 bases, and 12 bases lay in between. The CDR3 runs 13 residues. The CDR3, as DNA: TGTGCCAGCAGTTTCGGAAGGTCAGGTGGCTACACCTTC. Translation gives CASSFGRSGGYTF.

V is TRBV18 and J is TRBJ1-1; 9 positions agree with TRBD1. J lost 5 bases, V lost 4 bases, and 5 bases had no gene match. Germline CDR1 and CDR2: KGHSH and LQKENI. This CDR3 contains 14 residues. DNA of the CDR3: TGTGCCAGCTCACTGGGACAGGGTGGGACTGAAGCTTTCTTT. Translation: CASSLGQGGTEAFF. The full variable domain, with the rest looked up from reference TRBV18 and TRBJ1-1, is NAGVMQNPRHLVRRRGQEARLRCSPMKGHSHVYWYRQLPEEGLKFMVYLQKENIIDESGMPKERFSAEFPKEGPSILRIQQVVRGDSAAYFCASSLGQGGTEAFFGQGTRLTVV.

This clone was counted a single time. This sequence joins TRBV9 and TRBJ2-3; D is perhaps TRBD2 (6 bases). Between the trimmed V and J ends, which lost 3 bases and 1 base, there was a span of 9 bases. The germline V gene has CDR1 SGDLS and CDR2 YYNGEE. The CDR3 totals 14 residues. The CDR3 loop reads CASSASDGTDTQYF. Written as DNA, the CDR3 is TGTGCCAGCAGCGCTAGCGATGGCACAGATACGCAGTATTTT.

The rearrangement links TRBV6-4 to TRBJ2-2; D call uncertain. The V and J ends lost 2 bases and 2 bases respectively, with 9 bases between them. The CDR3 totals 15 residues. In germline, CDR1 is MRHNA, CDR2 SNTAGT. CDR3 in amino acids: CASSDQHVNTGELFF. CDR3 sequence (DNA): TGTGCCAGCAGTGACCAACACGTTAACACCGGGGAGCTGTTTTTT.

The V call is TRBV24-1, the J call TRBJ2-3; 8 bases fit TRBD2. V dropped 7 bases and J dropped 9; count of bases not matched to a gene: 5. There are 12 residues in the CDR3. The germline CDR1 and CDR2 sequences are KGHDR and SFDVKD. Written as DNA, the CDR3 is TGTGCCACCAGAGGCCCGGGGGGGACGCAGTATTTT. Residues: CATRGPGGTQYF.

The chain recombines TRBV9 with TRBJ1-3, with TRBD1 identical over 8 bases. The CDR3 runs to 14 residues. Unmatched junction bases numbered 4, after V lost 4 bases and J lost 4 bases. Germline-derived CDR1 and CDR2 are SGDLS and YYNGEE. The DNA of the CDR3 is TGTGCCAGCAGCCGAACAGGGGGGGGAAACACCATATATTTT. Translated, it gives CASSRTGGGNTIYF.

The chain recombines TRBV5-4 with TRBJ2-3, with 14 positions matching TRBD2. The CDR3 has 18 residues. The ends lost 0 bases at V and 4 bases at J; junction bases unmatched: 7. In germline, CDR1 is SGHNT, CDR2 YYREEE (reference sequence). CDR3 residues: CASSLDWTSGGYADTQYF. CDR3 nucleotide sequence: TGTGCCAGCAGCTTGGATTGGACTAGCGGGGGGTACGCAGATACGCAGTATTTT.

This chain joins TRBV29-1 and TRBJ1-6; 7 nucleotides align to TRBD1. The CDR3 totals 16 residues. Germline V gene sequence: CDR1 SQVTM, CDR2 ANQGSEA. Losses at the gene ends were 5 bases for V and 14 bases for J; bases not matched to a gene: 21. CDR3 in amino acids: CSVPMRGRPTPRSLHF. The CDR3 DNA reads TGCAGCGTTCCTATGAGGGGGCGCCCCACCCCGAGGTCCCTCCACTTT.